This TCR beta chain stems from a study of shared clonotypes between healthy human individuals. In regard to this clone: Its matching antigen is unknown.

Whole-study results and caveats: Generation of non-shared clonotypes was less probable than generation of clonotypes shared by all four donors. It was anticipated that sequencing depth would influence how many clonotypes donors shared.

A roughly 220 ng quantity of DNA, some 30,000 T cell genomes, went into the sorted-subset replicate PCRs. TCRdb keeps only in-frame clones here, not all; method: immunoSEQ multiplex PCR. This table has about 1 million clones, approximately 70% appearing once. Sequenced material: memory CD4+ T cells sorted from blood. Subset specified: CD45RA-negative fraction. The origin of this receptor is a young man in good health.

This chain's CDR3 is CASSQARTGSRGELFF. CDR3 in DNA: TGCGCCAGCAGCCAAGCCAGGACAGGGAGTAGGGGGGAGCTGTTTTTT. V and J are TRBV4-3 and TRBJ2-2; 8 bases fit TRBD1. Germline CDR1 and CDR2: LGHNA and YSLEER. The junction had 9 bases not matched to a gene; V was cut back by 1 base and J by 8 bases. The CDR3 length is 16 residues.